This TCR beta chain stems from a study of CXCR3-negative and CXCR3-positive naive CD8 T cells. The authors prepared UMI-labeled TRB cDNA libraries by 5' RACE. TCRdb re-called the 5' RACE reads and gives one entry per CDR3 protein, without DNA. Its table records about 43,000 distinct CDR3 sequences. The sequenced sample was memory CD8+ T cells from blood. The receptor's source is a human donor in good health. Some clones in this sample may be carry-over from other donors' samples.

CDR3 region: CASSFYGAGYYEQYF. This chain uses TRBV18 with TRBJ2-7; TCRdb calls TRBD1, which cannot be checked without DNA. This CDR3 comprises 15 residues. Germline CDR1 KGHSH, CDR2 LQKENI.